There are a few counts of the clone carrying this T cell receptor (beta chain). As yet, its antigen is unknown. The treatment: oral pan-JAK inhibitor, 5-10 mg twice daily. Both peripheral blood and punch biopsies of lesional scalp skin were obtained from patients who had alopecia areata. In each case, RNA was isolated and then reverse transcribed into cDNA as the sequencing template. Libraries were prepared by immunoSEQ multiplex PCR; TCRdb keeps only in-frame clonotypes and omits some of them. The table shows 140,000 to 150,000 clones, with 50% to 65% occurring only once. The sample comes from a study of CD8+ T cells in alopecia areata. At the level of the study: Affected scalp percentage determined the severity score of treated patients.

Study-level results: Scalp clonality decreased significantly with tofacitinib, and so did expanded CD8+ clones among the top 100. Compared with mice, patients displayed less clear TCR sharing, possibly for HLA-related reasons.

Sequenced material: CD8+ T cells sorted from blood, taken at week 4, from a patient treated with tofacitinib. The receptor comes from a human donor with alopecia areata.

The chain's CDR3 is CAWSVAAEAFF. DNA of the CDR3: TGTGCCTGGAGTGTGGCGGCTGAAGCTTTCTTT. The V and J genes are TRBV30 and TRBJ1-1; D gene unclear. The V end lost 0 bases, the J end lost 6 bases, and 5 bases lay between the germline ends. Germline V gene data show CDR1 as GTSNPN and CDR2 as SVGIG (reference sequence). The CDR3 has 11 residues.